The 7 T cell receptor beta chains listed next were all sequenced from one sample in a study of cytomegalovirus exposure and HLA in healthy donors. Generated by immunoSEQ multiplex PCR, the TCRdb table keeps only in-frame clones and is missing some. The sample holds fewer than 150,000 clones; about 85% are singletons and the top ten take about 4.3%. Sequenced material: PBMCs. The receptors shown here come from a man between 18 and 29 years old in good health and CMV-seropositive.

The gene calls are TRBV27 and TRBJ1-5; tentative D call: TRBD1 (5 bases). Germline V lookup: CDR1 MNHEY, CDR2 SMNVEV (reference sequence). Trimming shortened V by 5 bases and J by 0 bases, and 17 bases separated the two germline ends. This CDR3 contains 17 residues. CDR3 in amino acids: CASSPGLNPYSNQPQHF. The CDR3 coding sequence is TGTGCCAGCAGTCCGGGACTTAATCCTTATAGCAATCAGCCCCAGCATTTT.

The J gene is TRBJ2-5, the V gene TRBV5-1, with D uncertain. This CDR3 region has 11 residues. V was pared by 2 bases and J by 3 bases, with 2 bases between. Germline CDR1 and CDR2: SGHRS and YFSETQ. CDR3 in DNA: TGCGCCAGCAGCTTCGAAGAGACCCAGTACTTC. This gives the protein CASSFEETQYF. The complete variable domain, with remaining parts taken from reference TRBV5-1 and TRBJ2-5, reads KAGVTQTPRYLIKTRGQQVTLSCSPISGHRSVSWYQQTPGQGLQFLFEYFSETQRNKGNFPGRFSGRQFSNSRSEMNVSTLELGDSALYLCASSFEETQYFGPGTRLLVL.

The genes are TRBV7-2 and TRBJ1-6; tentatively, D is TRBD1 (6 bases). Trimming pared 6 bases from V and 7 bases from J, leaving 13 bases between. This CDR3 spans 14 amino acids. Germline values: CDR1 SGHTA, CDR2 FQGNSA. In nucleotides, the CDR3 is TGTGCCAGCAGTCCACAGGGACCCAATTCACCCCTCCACTTT. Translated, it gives CASSPQGPNSPLHF.

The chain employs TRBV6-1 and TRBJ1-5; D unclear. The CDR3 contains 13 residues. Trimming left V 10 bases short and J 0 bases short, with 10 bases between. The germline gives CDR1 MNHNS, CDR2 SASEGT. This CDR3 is CATAAYSNQPQHF. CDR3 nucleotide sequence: TGTGCCACCGCGGCGTATAGCAATCAGCCCCAGCATTTT.

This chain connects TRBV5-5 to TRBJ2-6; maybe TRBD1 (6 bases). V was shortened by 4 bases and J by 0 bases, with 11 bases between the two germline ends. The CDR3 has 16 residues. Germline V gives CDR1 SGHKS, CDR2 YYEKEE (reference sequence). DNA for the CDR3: TGTGCCAGCAGCGGCACAGGGTTCTCTGGGGCCAACGTCCTGACTTTC. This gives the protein CASSGTGFSGANVLTF.

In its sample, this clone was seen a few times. The CDR3 DNA reads as TGTGCCAGCAGCTCAGACAGGGGATGGGGCTACACCTTC. Translated, it gives CASSSDRGWGYTF. The chain employs TRBV7-2 and TRBJ1-2; 8 nucleotides agree with TRBD1. The CDR3 has 13 residues. Germline assignment: CDR1 SGHTA and CDR2 FQGNSA. The ends lost 4 bases at V and 8 bases at J; junction bases unmatched: 6.

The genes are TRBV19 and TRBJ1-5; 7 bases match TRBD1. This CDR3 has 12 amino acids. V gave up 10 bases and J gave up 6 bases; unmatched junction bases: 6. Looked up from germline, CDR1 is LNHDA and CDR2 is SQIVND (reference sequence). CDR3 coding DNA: TGTGCCACCACGACAGGGCGTCAGCCCCAGCATTTT. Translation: CATTTGRQPQHF.